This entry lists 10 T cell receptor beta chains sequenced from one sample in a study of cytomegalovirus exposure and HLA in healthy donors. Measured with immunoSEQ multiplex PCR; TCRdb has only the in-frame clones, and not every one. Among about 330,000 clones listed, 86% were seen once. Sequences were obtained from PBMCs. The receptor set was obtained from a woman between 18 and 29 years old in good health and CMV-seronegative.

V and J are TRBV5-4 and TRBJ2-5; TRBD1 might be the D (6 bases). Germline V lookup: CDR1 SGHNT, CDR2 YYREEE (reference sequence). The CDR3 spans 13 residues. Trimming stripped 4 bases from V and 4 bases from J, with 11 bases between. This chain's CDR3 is CASSGNRVETQYF. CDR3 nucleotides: TGTGCCAGCAGCGGAAACAGGGTAGAGACCCAGTACTTC.

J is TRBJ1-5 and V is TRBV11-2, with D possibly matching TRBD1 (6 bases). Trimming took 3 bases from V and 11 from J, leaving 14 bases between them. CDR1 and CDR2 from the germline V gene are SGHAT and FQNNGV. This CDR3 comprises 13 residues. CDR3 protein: CASSFAQDSAQHF. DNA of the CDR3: TGTGCCAGCAGCTTCGCCCAGGACAGTGCCCAGCATTTT.

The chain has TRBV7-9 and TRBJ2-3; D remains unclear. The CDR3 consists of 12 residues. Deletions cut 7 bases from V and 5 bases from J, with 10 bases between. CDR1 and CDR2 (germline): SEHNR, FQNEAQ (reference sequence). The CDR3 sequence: CASTLNLDTQYF. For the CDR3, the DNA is TGTGCCAGCACCCTAAATCTAGATACGCAGTATTTT.

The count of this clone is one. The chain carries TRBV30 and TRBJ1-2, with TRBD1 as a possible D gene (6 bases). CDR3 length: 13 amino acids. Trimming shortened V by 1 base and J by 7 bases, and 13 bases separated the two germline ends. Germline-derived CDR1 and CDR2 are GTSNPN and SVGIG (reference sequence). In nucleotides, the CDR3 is TGTGCCTGGAGTGGCCACAGGGAGGGTGGCTACACCTTC. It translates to CAWSGHREGGYTF. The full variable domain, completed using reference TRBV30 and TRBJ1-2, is SQTIHQWPATLVQPVGSPLSLECTVEGTSNPNLYWYRQAAGRGLQLLFYSVGIGQISSEVPQNLSASRPQDRQFILSSKKLLLSDSGFYLCAWSGHREGGYTFGSGTRLTVV.

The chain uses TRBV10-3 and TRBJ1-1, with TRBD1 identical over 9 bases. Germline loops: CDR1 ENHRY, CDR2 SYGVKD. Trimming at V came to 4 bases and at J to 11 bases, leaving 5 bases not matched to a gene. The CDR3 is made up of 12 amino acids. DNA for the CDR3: TGTGCCATCAGTGGCGGGACAGGGTGGGCTTTCTTT. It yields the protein CAISGGTGWAFF.

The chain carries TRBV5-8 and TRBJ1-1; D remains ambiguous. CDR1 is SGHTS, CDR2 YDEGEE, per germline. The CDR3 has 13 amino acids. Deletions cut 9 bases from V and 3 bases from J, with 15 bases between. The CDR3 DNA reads TGTGCCATCCGCCGAGAGGCCTACACTGAAGCTTTCTTT. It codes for CAIRREAYTEAFF.

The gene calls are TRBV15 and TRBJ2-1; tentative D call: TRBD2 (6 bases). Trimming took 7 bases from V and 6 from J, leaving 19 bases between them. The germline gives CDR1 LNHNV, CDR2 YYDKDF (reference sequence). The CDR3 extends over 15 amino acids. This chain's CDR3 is CATTITAGLGNEQFF. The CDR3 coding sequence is TGTGCCACCACCATAACGGCGGGACTCGGCAATGAGCAGTTCTTC.

DNA of the CDR3: TGTGCCAGCAGCGTAAATCCATCGAGCGGGAGAGCCTACAATGAGCAGTTCTTC. This sequence encodes CASSVNPSSGRAYNEQFF. The chain is built from TRBV9 and TRBJ2-1; the match to TRBD2 covers 8 bases. J lost 2 bases, V lost 1 base, and 11 bases had no gene match. This CDR3 contains 18 residues. CDR1 and CDR2 (germline): SGDLS, YYNGEE.

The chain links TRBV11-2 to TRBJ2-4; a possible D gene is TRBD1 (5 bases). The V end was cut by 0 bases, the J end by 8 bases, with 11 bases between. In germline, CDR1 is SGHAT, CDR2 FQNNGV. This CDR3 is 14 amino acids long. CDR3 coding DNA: TGTGCCAGCAGCTTAGATCAGACAGCTGACATTCAGTACTTC. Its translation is CASSLDQTADIQYF. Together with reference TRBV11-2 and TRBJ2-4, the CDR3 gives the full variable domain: EAGVAQSPRYKIIEKRQSVAFWCNPISGHATLYWYQQILGQGPKLLIQFQNNGVVDDSQLPKDRFSAERLKGVDSTLKIQPAKLEDSAVYLCASSLDQTADIQYFGAGTRLSVL.

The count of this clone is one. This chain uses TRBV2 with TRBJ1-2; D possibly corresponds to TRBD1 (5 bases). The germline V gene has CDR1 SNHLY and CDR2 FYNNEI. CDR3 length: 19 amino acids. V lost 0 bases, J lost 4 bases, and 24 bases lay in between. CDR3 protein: CASSEAITHVSGTAYGYTF. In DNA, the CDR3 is TGTGCCAGCAGTGAAGCAATTACCCATGTTAGCGGGACCGCCTATGGCTACACCTTC. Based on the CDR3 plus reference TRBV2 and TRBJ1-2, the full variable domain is EPEVTQTPSHQVTQMGQEVILRCVPISNHLYFYWYRQILGQKVEFLVSFYNNEISEKSEIFDDQFSVERPDGSNFTLKIRSTKLEDSAMYFCASSEAITHVSGTAYGYTFGSGTRLTVV.